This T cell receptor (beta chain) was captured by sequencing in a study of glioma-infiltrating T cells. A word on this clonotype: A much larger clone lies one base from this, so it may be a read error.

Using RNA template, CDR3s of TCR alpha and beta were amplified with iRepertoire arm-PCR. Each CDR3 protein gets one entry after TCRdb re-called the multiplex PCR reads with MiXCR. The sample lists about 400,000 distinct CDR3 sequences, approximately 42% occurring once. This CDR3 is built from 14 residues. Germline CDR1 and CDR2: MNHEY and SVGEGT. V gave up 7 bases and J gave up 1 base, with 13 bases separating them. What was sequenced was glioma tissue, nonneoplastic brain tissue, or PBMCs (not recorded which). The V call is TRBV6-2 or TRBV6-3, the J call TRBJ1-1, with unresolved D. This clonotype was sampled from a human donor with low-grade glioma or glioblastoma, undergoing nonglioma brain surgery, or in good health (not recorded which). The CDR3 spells CASISPGENTEAFF. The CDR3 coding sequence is TGTGCCAGCATCAGTCCAGGAGAGAACACTGAAGCTTTCTTT.